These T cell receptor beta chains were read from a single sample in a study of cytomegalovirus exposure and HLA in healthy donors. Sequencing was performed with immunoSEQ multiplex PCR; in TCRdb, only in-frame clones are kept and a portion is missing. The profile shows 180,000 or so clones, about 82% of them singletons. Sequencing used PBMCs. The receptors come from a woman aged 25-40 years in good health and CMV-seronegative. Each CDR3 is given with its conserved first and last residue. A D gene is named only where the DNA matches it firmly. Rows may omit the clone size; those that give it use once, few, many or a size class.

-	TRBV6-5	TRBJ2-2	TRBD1	TGTGCCACCATTCGCCGGACAGGGAACACCGGGGAGCTGTTTTTT	CATIRRTGNTGELFF
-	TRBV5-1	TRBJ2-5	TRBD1	TGCGCCAGCAGCCCAGGGACAGCTAAAGAGACCCAGTACTTC	CASSPGTAKETQYF
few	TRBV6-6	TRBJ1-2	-	TGTGCCAGCAGCCCTGGACGGGATATCGGCTACACCTTC	CASSPGRDIGYTF
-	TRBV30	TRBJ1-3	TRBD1	TGTGCCTGGAAGGACAATCGACAGGGTCTAATCTCTGGAAACACCATATATTTT	CAWKDNRQGLISGNTIYF
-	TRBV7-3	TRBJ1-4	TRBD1	TGTGCCAGCAGCTTATCAGGGGGAACTAATGAAAAACTGTTTTTT	CASSLSGGTNEKLFF
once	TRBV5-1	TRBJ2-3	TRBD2	TGCGCCAGCAGCTTGGTAGCGGGGGCCACAGATACGCAGTATTTT	CASSLVAGATDTQYF
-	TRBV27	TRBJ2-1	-	TGTGCCAGCAGTTTAGTAGGGGGCTCCTACAATGAGCAGTTCTTC	CASSLVGGSYNEQFF
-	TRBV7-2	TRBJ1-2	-	TGTGCCAGCAGCCCCCCCGGGTCCATCTATGGCTACACCTTC	CASSPPGSIYGYTF
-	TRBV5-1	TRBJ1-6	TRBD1	TGCGCCAGCAGCCCTGGGACAGTGAACCAGGAAAATTCACCCCTCCACTTT	CASSPGTVNQENSPLHF
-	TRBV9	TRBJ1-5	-	TGTGCCAGCAGCGTAGGCGCAGGGGTCGGCAATCAGCCCCAGCATTTT	CASSVGAGVGNQPQHF
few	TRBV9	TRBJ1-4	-	TGTGCCAGCAGCGTAGGCCCCCTGAAAGGGGATGAAAAACTGTTTTTT	CASSVGPLKGDEKLFF
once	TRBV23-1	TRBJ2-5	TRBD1	TGCGCCAGCAGTCAATCGGGGGGTAGGGGACAGGGGGAAGAGACCCAGTACTTC	CASSQSGGRGQGEETQYF
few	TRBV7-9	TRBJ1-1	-	TGTGCCAGCAGTCCTCTCCCCGGACACCCGAACACTGAAGCTTTCTTT	CASSPLPGHPNTEAFF
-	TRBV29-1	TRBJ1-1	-	TGCAGCTTTGACTCGGGCACTGAAGCTTTCTTT	CSFDSGTEAFF
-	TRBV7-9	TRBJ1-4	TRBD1	TGTGCCAGCAGCGCGGGGACAGGGAACGAAAAACTGTTTTTT	CASSAGTGNEKLFF
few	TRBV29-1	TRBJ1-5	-	TGCAGCGTGCTGGCGGGCGGCAATCAGCCCCAGCATTTT	CSVLAGGNQPQHF
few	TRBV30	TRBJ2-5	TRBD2	TGTGCCTGGAGGAGCGGGGGGGCAGTGGAGACCCAGTACTTC	CAWRSGGAVETQYF
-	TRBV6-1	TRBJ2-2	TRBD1	TGTGCCAGTCTATGGACAGGGGACACCGGGGAGCTGTTTTTT	CASLWTGDTGELFF
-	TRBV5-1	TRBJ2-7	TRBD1	TGCGCCAGCGGACAGGGGGCCTACGAGCAGTACTTC	CASGQGAYEQYF
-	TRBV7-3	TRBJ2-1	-	TGTGCCAGCAGCTTACCAGGGTTCACGGAGCAGTTCTTC	CASSLPGFTEQFF
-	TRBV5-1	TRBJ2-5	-	TGCGCCAGCAGCTTGGGTAGCGGACGAACCCAAGAGACCCAGTACTTC	CASSLGSGRTQETQYF
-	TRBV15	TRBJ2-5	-	TGTGCCACCAGCAGAGATCACACTGGATCGGGGACCCAGTACTTC	CATSRDHTGSGTQYF